This T cell receptor (beta chain) was sequenced during a study of blood T cells in healthy people across ages. This clonotype was seen repeatedly, ten times or more. Using a J-beta primer mix together with a sample-barcoded 5' primer, a second PCR was run for roughly 7 to 11 cycles. The authors tagged each cDNA molecule using a template-switch adaptor with 12 random nucleotides. TCRdb reanalysed the 5' RACE reads using MiXCR and keeps one entry per CDR3 protein. This sample has 710,000 or so distinct CDR3 sequences; less than 40% occur once, and the top ten carry approximately 15%. Isolation of PBMCs gave at least 6 million cells per sample. Germline lookup yields CDR1 DFQATT and CDR2 SNEGSKA (reference sequence). V lost 4 bases and J lost 7, with 22 bases in between. This CDR3 spans 15 amino acids.

This clonotype originated in a woman older than 75 in good health. Sequencing input: blood. V gene TRBV20-1 combines with J gene TRBJ2-5; the D gene is possibly TRBD2 (6 bases). CDR3 coding DNA: TGCAGTGCTATTGCGCCGGGACTGATAAAAGGGACCCAGTACTTC. It specifies CSAIAPGLIKGTQYF.